These T cell receptor beta chains were read from a single sample in a study of Graves' ophthalmopathy and Graves' hyperthyroidism. TCRdb processed the multiplex PCR reads anew with MiXCR; each CDR3 protein has one entry. Of about 400,000 distinct CDR3 sequences in the sample, roughly 21% were seen once. Input material: peripheral blood. These receptors were collected from a woman younger than 30 with stable Graves' hyperthyroidism. The CDR3 runs from the conserved cysteine through the conserved F or W.

>TRBV12-3/TRBV12-4
CASSRGPQETQYF
>TRBV20-1
CSANDRGPDTEAFF
>TRBV12-3/TRBV12-4
CASSLAHRDYGYTF
>TRBV7-9
CASSLGGRANYGYTF
>TRBV6-1
CASSAGTDSNQPQHF
>TRBV28
CAGGRNRYGYTF
>TRBV5-1
CASSRVLAEAVEQYF
>TRBV6-1
CATYVFGSNQPQHF
>TRBV25-1
CASSTRRQQIPGLAGETQYF
>TRBV24-1
CATWGGAGELFF
>TRBV12-3/TRBV12-4
CASSLQGVTEAFF
>TRBV2
CASCPQRTVPPLHF
>TRBV18
CASSPQRVYEQYF
>TRBV7-8
CASSLALTGGYEQYF
>TRBV2
CASSEPPHF
>TRBV20-1
CSATPLSNSPLHF
>TRBV27
CASSLSRQQGWETQYF
>TRBV18
CASSPGGGKIYEQYF
>TRBV11-1
CASSRRATGVSSYEQYF
>TRBV6-4
CASSDSSSGANVLTF
>TRBV7-2
CASSLVRTQETQYF
>TRBV6-2/TRBV6-3
CASSYGGTHSYEQYF
>TRBV11-2
CASSLGHIQYF
>TRBV18
CASSTGTANSPLHF
>TRBV9
CASSVERPCYEQYF
>TRBV12-3/TRBV12-4
CASSSDKGNYGYTF
>TRBV10-3
CAISTTSAATYDQYF
>TRBV6-1
CASSEVWTGTYEQYF
>TRBV5-5
CASSSQPGGEVHEQYF
>TRBV20-1
CSARKETKNIQYF
>TRBV6-1
CASIGLAASYEQYF
>TRBV20-1
CSAGTGASYGYTF
>TRBV10-3
CAISEGDRGPDQPQHF
>TRBV6-5
CASSWTGRTGTNSPLHF
>TRBV9
CASSVGGLFSYEQYF
>TRBV10-1
CASNDAGGTRETQYF
>TRBV12-3/TRBV12-4
CASSLDSRARSGANVLTF
>TRBV3-1
CASSQDRRAGTGYTF
>TRBV6-1
CASKGGGTEAFF
>TRBV20-1
CSARIGLINQPQHF
>TRBV18
CASSPGVTDTEAFF
>TRBV11-1
CASSLASIGSGANVLTF
>TRBV24-1
CATNKTGGRNSNQPQHF
>TRBV27
CASSPGTGEDTGELFF
>TRBV19
CASSPGGGLETQYF
>TRBV6-1
CASDVSADRGGPQHF
>TRBV6-5
CASSYLQTGGLNTEAFF
>TRBV2
CASGKTGSYEQYF
>TRBV12-3/TRBV12-4
CASSLGGAWQPQHF
>TRBV12-3/TRBV12-4
CASSLQGYNSPLHF
>TRBV12-3/TRBV12-4
CASSRLAGAYEQYF
>TRBV16
CASSGTGRGQPQHF
>TRBV11-2
CASSSWDDQETQYF
>TRBV5-5
CASSLRSDQETEYF
>TRBV4-1
CASSPGMASWYEQYF
>TRBV20-1
CSARWAGTYEQYF
>TRBV20-1
CSAPRLAGRPETQYF
>TRBV18
CASSPETGGSEAFF
>TRBV12-3/TRBV12-4
CASTPATGNTIYF
>TRBV9
CASSVGGLGDTEAFF